The entry that follows covers one T cell receptor (beta chain) sequence. Its cognate antigen is unknown. It was with a sample-barcoded 5' primer and a J-beta primer mix that a second PCR of about 7 to 12 cycles was run. TCRdb re-called the 5' RACE reads with MiXCR, one entry per CDR3 protein. The data show some 790,000 distinct CDR3 sequences, with around 28% seen just once and roughly 17% held by the top ten. This sample was included in a study of blood T cells in healthy people across ages. The CDR3 covers 13 residues. Trimming cost V 6 bases and J 2 bases; bases outside gene matches: 6. Germline V gene sequence: CDR1 DFQATT, CDR2 SNEGSKA (reference sequence). The study's findings and limits: Estimated diversity, derived from one million T cells, was regarded as an underestimate.

The specimen sequenced was blood. The source is a woman older than 75 in good health. The genes are TRBV20-1 and TRBJ2-7; 8 bases agree with TRBD1. The DNA for the CDR3 is TGCAGTGCCCCGACAGGGGTTGCCTACGAGCAGTACTTC. Amino acid sequence: CSAPTGVAYEQYF.